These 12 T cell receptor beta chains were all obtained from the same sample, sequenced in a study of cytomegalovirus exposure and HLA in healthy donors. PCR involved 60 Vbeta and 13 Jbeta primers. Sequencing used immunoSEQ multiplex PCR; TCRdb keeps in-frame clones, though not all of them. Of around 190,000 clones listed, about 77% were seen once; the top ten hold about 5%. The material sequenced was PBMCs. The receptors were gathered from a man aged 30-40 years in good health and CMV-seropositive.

The CDR3 DNA follows: TGTGCCAGCAGCCCTGGACAGGGGGGGGTCACTGAAGCTTTCTTT. Its protein is CASSPGQGGVTEAFF. This sequence joins TRBV13 and TRBJ1-1; 10 bases agree with TRBD1. V lost 5 bases and J lost 4; bases outside the gene matches: 7. This CDR3 region has 15 residues. Germline V gene data show CDR1 as PRHDT and CDR2 as FYEKMQ (reference sequence).

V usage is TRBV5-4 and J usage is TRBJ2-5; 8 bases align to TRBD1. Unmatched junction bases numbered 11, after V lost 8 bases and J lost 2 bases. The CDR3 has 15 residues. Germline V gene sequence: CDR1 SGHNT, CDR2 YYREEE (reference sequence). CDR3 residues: CASHQGAGSQETQYF. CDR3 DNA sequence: TGTGCCAGTCACCAGGGGGCGGGGTCGCAAGAGACCCAGTACTTC. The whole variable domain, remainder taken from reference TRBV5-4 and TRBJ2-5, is ETGVTQSPTHLIKTRGQQVTLRCSSQSGHNTVSWYQQALGQGPQFIFQYYREEENGRGNFPPRFSGLQFPNYSSELNVNALELDDSALYLCASHQGAGSQETQYFGPGTRLLVL.

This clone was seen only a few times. This chain's CDR3 is CSVKDSDGQPQHF. DNA of the CDR3: TGCAGCGTCAAGGACAGCGACGGTCAGCCCCAGCATTTT. The J gene is TRBJ1-5, the V gene TRBV29-1; possibly TRBD1 for D (6 bases). Germline-derived CDR1 and CDR2 are SQVTM and ANQGSEA. V was shortened by 6 bases and J by 6 bases, with 15 bases between the two germline ends. The CDR3 length is 13 residues.

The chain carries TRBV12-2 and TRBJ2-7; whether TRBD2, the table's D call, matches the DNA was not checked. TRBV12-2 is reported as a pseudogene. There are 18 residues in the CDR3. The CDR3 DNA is TGTGCAAGTCGCCCCCCCAAGAGAAGCGGGCCGATAAGCGACGAGCAGTACTTC. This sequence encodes CASRPPKRSGPISDEQYF.

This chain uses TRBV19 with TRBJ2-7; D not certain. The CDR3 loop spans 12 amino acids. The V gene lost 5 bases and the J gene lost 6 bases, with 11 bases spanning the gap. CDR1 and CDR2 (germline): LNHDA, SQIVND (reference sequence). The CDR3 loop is CASSPRGGEQYF. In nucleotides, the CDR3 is TGTGCCAGTAGTCCCCGAGGCGGCGAGCAGTACTTC.

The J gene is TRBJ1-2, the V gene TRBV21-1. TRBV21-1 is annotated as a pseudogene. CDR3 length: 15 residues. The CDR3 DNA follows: TGTGCCAGCAGCCCCGGGATTACGGATAACTATGGCTACACCTTC. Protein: CASSPGITDNYGYTF.

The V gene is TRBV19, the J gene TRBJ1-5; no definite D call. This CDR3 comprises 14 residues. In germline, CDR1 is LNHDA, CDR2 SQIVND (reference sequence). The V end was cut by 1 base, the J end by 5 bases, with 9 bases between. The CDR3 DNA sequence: TGTGCCAGTAGTATAGTTTCCGGGGATCAGCCCCAGCATTTT. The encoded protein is CASSIVSGDQPQHF. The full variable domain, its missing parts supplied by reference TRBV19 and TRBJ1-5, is DGGITQSPKYLFRKEGQNVTLSCEQNLNHDAMYWYRQDPGQGLRLIYYSQIVNDFQKGDIAEGYSVSREKKESFPLTVTSAQKNPTAFYLCASSIVSGDQPQHFGDGTRLSIL.

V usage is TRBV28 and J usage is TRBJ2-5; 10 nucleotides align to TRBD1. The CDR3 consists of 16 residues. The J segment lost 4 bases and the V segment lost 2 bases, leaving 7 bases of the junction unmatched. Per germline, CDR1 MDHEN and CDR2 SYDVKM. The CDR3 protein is CASSLGAGTGVETQYF. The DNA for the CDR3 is TGTGCCAGCAGTTTAGGGGCCGGGACAGGGGTAGAGACCCAGTACTTC.

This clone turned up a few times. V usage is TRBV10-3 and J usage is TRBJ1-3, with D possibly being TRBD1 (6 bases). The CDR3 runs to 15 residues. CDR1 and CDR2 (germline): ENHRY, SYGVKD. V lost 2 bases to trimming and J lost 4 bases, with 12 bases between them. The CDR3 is CAISEPGESGNTIYF. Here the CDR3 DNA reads TGTGCCATCAGTGAGCCAGGGGAGTCGGGAAACACCATATATTTT.

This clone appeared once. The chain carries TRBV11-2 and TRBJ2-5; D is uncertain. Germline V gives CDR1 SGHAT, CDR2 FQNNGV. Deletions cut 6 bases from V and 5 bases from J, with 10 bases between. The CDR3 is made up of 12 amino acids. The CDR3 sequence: CASRRHNETQYF. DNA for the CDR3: TGTGCCAGCAGGCGTCATAACGAGACCCAGTACTTC.

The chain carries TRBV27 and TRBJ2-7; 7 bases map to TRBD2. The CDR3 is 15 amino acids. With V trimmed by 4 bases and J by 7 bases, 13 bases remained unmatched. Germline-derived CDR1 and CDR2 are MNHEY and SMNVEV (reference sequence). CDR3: CASSWGGSGDREQYF. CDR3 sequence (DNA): TGTGCCAGCAGTTGGGGCGGGAGTGGGGATCGGGAGCAGTACTTC.

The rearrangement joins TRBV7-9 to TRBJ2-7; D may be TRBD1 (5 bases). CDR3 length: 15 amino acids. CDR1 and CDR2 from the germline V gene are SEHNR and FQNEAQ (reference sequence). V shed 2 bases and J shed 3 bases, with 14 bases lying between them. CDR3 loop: CASSLKTDKDYEQYF. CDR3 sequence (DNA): TGTGCCAGCAGCTTAAAGACAGACAAGGACTACGAGCAGTACTTC.